Presented here are 21 T cell receptor beta chains from one specimen sequenced in a study of T-cell reconstitution after alpha-beta-depleted transplantation in children. Unique molecular identifiers were incorporated during preparation of the TCRbeta library. Each CDR3 protein gets one entry after TCRdb re-called the PCR reads with MiXCR. Altogether about 830,000 distinct CDR3 sequences are present, under 20% being singletons, with the ten largest covering roughly 4.8%. The material was PBMCs, mostly from graft donor cells, obtained 360 days after TCRalphabeta/CD19-depleted stem cell transplant. The receptors were gathered from a male patient between 10 and 17 years old who had a stem cell transplant for acute lymphoblastic leukemia, so the T cells may come from the graft donor.

The CDR3 nucleotides are TGTGCCAGCAGTCCCCCGGGACAATCCCCTTTTGGACTGTTTTTT. This codes for CASSPPGQSPFGLFF. The rearrangement links TRBV27 to TRBJ1-4, with D possibly being TRBD1 (6 bases). V lost 5 bases, J lost 13 bases, and 23 bases lay in between. This CDR3 contains 15 residues. The germline V gene encodes CDR1 MNHEY and CDR2 SMNVEV (reference sequence). Combining the CDR3 with reference TRBV27 and TRBJ1-4 gives the whole variable domain EAQVTQNPRYLITVTGKKLTVTCSQNMNHEYMSWYRQDPGLGLRQIYYSMNVEVTDKGDVPEGYKVSRKEKRNFPLILESPSPNQTSLYFCASSPPGQSPFGLFFGSGTQLSVL.

The chain recombines TRBV10-3 with TRBJ2-7, with D perhaps matching TRBD2 (6 bases). The CDR3 is made up of 13 amino acids. V was trimmed by 8 bases and J by 6 bases, leaving 17 bases between them. Per the germline V gene, CDR1 is ENHRY and CDR2 is SYGVKD. CDR3 nucleotide sequence: TGTGCCATCGGGCGGGAACCCTCGTTCGAGCAGTACTTC. This codes for CAIGREPSFEQYF.

J is TRBJ1-4 and V is TRBV7-2; D gene unclear. Trimming took 5 bases from V and 7 from J, leaving 20 bases between them. CDR1 and CDR2 from the germline V gene are SGHTA and FQGNSA. The CDR3 loop spans 16 amino acids. CDR3 DNA: TGTGCCAGCAGCCCAAGGTCGGTCAGACTGGGTGAAAAACTGTTTTTT. Protein sequence: CASSPRSVRLGEKLFF.

This clonotype was seen more than once but under ten times. The genes are TRBV9 and TRBJ1-3; D is unresolved. The CDR3 consists of 15 residues. Trimming removed 0 bases from V and 0 bases from J, with 7 bases in between. Looked up from germline, CDR1 is SGDLS and CDR2 is YYNGEE. The CDR3 is CASSVEGSSGNTIYF. The CDR3, as DNA: TGTGCCAGCAGCGTAGAGGGCAGCTCTGGAAACACCATATATTTT.

The chain's CDR3 is CASSGGNPNTEAFF. The CDR3 coding sequence is TGCGCCAGCAGCGGGGGGAACCCGAACACTGAAGCTTTCTTT. This chain links TRBV5-1 with TRBJ1-1, with D possibly being TRBD1 (5 bases). The V end lost 4 bases, the J end lost 1 base, and 11 bases lay between the germline ends. Germline V gene lookup returns CDR1 SGHRS and CDR2 YFSETQ. The CDR3 extends over 14 amino acids.

This chain uses TRBV5-1 with TRBJ2-1; D unclear. Germline lookup yields CDR1 SGHRS and CDR2 YFSETQ. The CDR3 totals 11 residues. The V and J ends lost 6 bases and 6 bases respectively, with 7 bases between them. The CDR3 here is CASTHSNEQFF. Here the CDR3 DNA reads TGCGCCAGCACCCATAGCAATGAGCAGTTCTTC.

This clonotype was observed a few times. CDR3 region: CASSQGQGGTNNEQFF. CDR3 sequence (DNA): TGTGCCAGCAGCCAAGGTCAAGGGGGGACAAACAATGAGCAGTTCTTC. The rearrangement links TRBV4-2 to TRBJ2-1; perhaps D is TRBD1 or TRBD2 (6 bases each). Germline-derived CDR1 and CDR2 are LGHNA and YNFKEQ. Trimming removed 1 base from V and 5 bases from J, with 15 bases in between. This CDR3 contains 16 residues.

This clonotype was seen many times. The J gene is TRBJ2-2, the V gene TRBV12-3 or TRBV12-4; D is possibly TRBD1 (6 bases). The CDR3 totals 14 residues. V dropped 5 bases and J dropped 5 bases, with 12 bases sitting between them. CDR3 sequence: CASSRTEKTGELFF. CDR3 bases: TGTGCCAGCAGTCGGACAGAGAAGACCGGGGAGCTGTTTTTT.

This clonotype has a handful of counts. V gene TRBV27 combines with J gene TRBJ1-6; D perhaps matches TRBD1 (5 bases). The CDR3 is 14 amino acids. Germline V gene data show CDR1 as MNHEY and CDR2 as SMNVEV (reference sequence). Trimming removed 2 bases from V and 8 bases from J, with 10 bases in between. CDR3 coding DNA: TGTGCCAGCAGTTTACAGGGCGCTGATTCACCCCTCCACTTT. Translation: CASSLQGADSPLHF.

This clonotype was seen more than once but under ten times. This chain uses TRBV6-2 or TRBV6-3 with TRBJ2-5; TRBD2 matches 9 bases. Looked up from germline, CDR1 is MNHEY and CDR2 is SVGEGT. CDR3 length equals 16 residues. The V segment lost 5 bases and the J segment 7 bases; nucleotides outside the gene matches: 14. This chain's CDR3 is CASSTGTSLNRGTQYF. The CDR3 DNA follows: TGTGCCAGCAGTACCGGGACTAGCCTTAACCGCGGGACCCAGTACTTC.

The chain employs TRBV29-1 and TRBJ2-7; 12 nucleotides align to TRBD2. Germline CDR1 reads SQVTM; CDR2 reads ANQGSEA. V dropped 6 bases and J dropped 3; count of bases not matched to a gene: 15. The CDR3 consists of 17 residues. The CDR3 here is CSVGGQTSGSSFYEQYF. As DNA, the CDR3 is TGCAGCGTAGGAGGGCAGACTAGCGGGAGTTCGTTCTACGAGCAGTACTTC.

The chain employs TRBV5-4 and TRBJ2-3; the D gene is possibly TRBD2 (6 bases). The CDR3 contains 15 residues. Trimming pared 4 bases from V and 2 bases from J, leaving 14 bases between. The germline gives CDR1 SGHNT, CDR2 YYREEE (reference sequence). In DNA form, the CDR3 reads TGTGCCAGCAGCGCTTCGCGGGATGCCACAGATACGCAGTATTTT. Its protein is CASSASRDATDTQYF.

There are many counts of this clonotype. The gene calls are TRBV12-3 or TRBV12-4 and TRBJ1-5, with D hard to call. V was clipped by 3 bases and J by 8 bases, with 8 bases between them. The CDR3 length is 12 residues. CDR3 coding DNA: TGTGCCAGCAGTTTTGGCGGAGAGCCCCAGCATTTT. It yields the protein CASSFGGEPQHF.

This chain joins TRBV12-3 or TRBV12-4 and TRBJ1-4; no firm D call. This CDR3 spans 13 amino acids. The V gene lost 1 base and the J gene lost 5 bases, with 5 bases spanning the gap. This CDR3 is CASSLETNEKLFF. DNA of the CDR3: TGTGCCAGCAGTTTAGAGACGAATGAAAAACTGTTTTTT.

This clonotype was counted a few times. This chain links TRBV7-9 with TRBJ2-1; D perhaps matches TRBD1 (6 bases). Germline V gene data show CDR1 as SEHNR and CDR2 as FQNEAQ (reference sequence). This CDR3 has 16 residues. V was trimmed by 3 bases and J by 9 bases, leaving 21 bases between them. In DNA form, the CDR3 reads TGTGCCAGCAGCTTGCGCGGTGGGCAGGGGTTCGGTGAGCAGTTCTTC. Its protein is CASSLRGGQGFGEQFF.

A few counts support this clonotype. This sequence joins TRBV11-2 and TRBJ2-1; 9 nucleotides line up with TRBD2. Germline V gives CDR1 SGHAT, CDR2 FQNNGV. V lost 11 bases, J lost 9 bases, and 14 bases stayed unmatched. The length of the CDR3 is 14 residues. Written as DNA, the CDR3 is TGTGCCGCCCGGGGATTGCGGGAGGGTGGTGAGCAGTTCTTC. It yields the protein CAARGLREGGEQFF. Looking up the rest from reference TRBV11-2 and TRBJ2-1 gives the full variable domain: EAGVAQSPRYKIIEKRQSVAFWCNPISGHATLYWYQQILGQGPKLLIQFQNNGVVDDSQLPKDRFSAERLKGVDSTLKIQPAKLEDSAVYLCAARGLREGGEQFFGPGTRLTVL.

The CDR3 protein is CASSSEGSTDTQYF. CDR3 coding DNA: TGTGCCAGCAGCTCCGAGGGGAGCACAGATACGCAGTATTTT. The rearrangement joins TRBV7-3 to TRBJ2-3; D possibly uses TRBD1 or TRBD2 (5 bases each). Germline CDR1 SGHTA, CDR2 FQGTGA. The CDR3 is made up of 14 amino acids. V dropped 4 bases and J dropped 0 bases, with 8 bases sitting between them.

The chain combines TRBV7-3 with TRBJ2-7, with D possibly TRBD2 on 5 matching bases. CDR1 and CDR2 (germline): SGHTA, FQGTGA. This CDR3 contains 14 residues. Trimming shortened V by 5 bases and J by 2 bases, and 13 bases separated the two germline ends. CDR3 sequence: CASSEGSLTYEQYF. Written as DNA, the CDR3 is TGTGCCAGCAGCGAGGGTTCGCTTACCTACGAGCAGTACTTC.

This clonotype was detected many times. The genes are TRBV24-1 and TRBJ2-6; D is unclear. Looked up from germline, CDR1 is KGHDR and CDR2 is SFDVKD. The CDR3 has 14 residues. Between the trimmed V and J ends, which lost 6 bases and 0 bases, there was a span of 5 bases. CDR3 protein: CATSRNSGANVLTF. DNA for the CDR3: TGTGCCACCAGTCGCAACTCTGGGGCCAACGTCCTGACTTTC.

The chain couples TRBV11-2 to TRBJ2-5; the D gene is possibly TRBD2 (5 bases). This CDR3 contains 15 residues. Trimming shortened V by 3 bases and J by 1 base, and 12 bases separated the two germline ends. Per germline, CDR1 SGHAT and CDR2 FQNNGV. The DNA of the CDR3 is TGTGCCAGCAGCTTCCTCCCCCTAGCCCAAGAGACCCAGTACTTC. As protein: CASSFLPLAQETQYF. The entire variable domain, with the rest obtained from reference TRBV11-2 and TRBJ2-5, is as follows: EAGVAQSPRYKIIEKRQSVAFWCNPISGHATLYWYQQILGQGPKLLIQFQNNGVVDDSQLPKDRFSAERLKGVDSTLKIQPAKLEDSAVYLCASSFLPLAQETQYFGPGTRLLVL.

The chain is built from TRBV6-2 or TRBV6-3 and TRBJ2-7, with 11 bases aligning to TRBD2. The V segment lost 6 bases and the J segment 3 bases; nucleotides outside the gene matches: 16. CDR3 length: 18 amino acids. The germline V gene encodes CDR1 MNHEY and CDR2 SVGEGT. For the CDR3, the DNA is TGTGCCAGCAGCCAGTTAGCGGGAGGGCCCCGGGGAATCTACGAGCAGTACTTC. Translated, it gives CASSQLAGGPRGIYEQYF.